A single TCR beta chain is shown here with its context. Germline trimming cut 8 bases from V and 0 bases from J; bases unmatched to any gene: 3. The germline V gene encodes CDR1 WNHNN and CDR2 SYGVQD (reference sequence). The CDR3 loop spans 15 amino acids. The sample originates from a study of blood T cell repertoires in COVID-19. Study summary: Some COVID-19 samples were acute and others convalescent; all came from the United States, Italy and Spain. T cells, B-cell-depleted T cells, or PBMCs provided the cDNA or gDNA that served as material.

Per the authors' pipeline: Quantification of nucleated cells was approximated via reference gene primer amplification. Data came from immunoSEQ multiplex PCR; TCRdb stores just in-frame clones and leaves some out. Clone size and the V and J calls come from that table; the DNA yielded D and trimming. The sample gives approximately 70,000 clones, around 90% of which show up once; roughly a fifth is in the top ten. The sample consisted of peripheral blood. The sequence derives from a human donor in a cohort sampled during active COVID-19. The J gene is TRBJ2-1, the V gene TRBV10-1, with 11 bases fitting TRBD2. CDR3 in amino acids: CASGGTSGSYNEQFF. For the CDR3, the DNA is TGCGCCAGCGGCGGGACTAGCGGCTCCTACAATGAGCAGTTCTTC.